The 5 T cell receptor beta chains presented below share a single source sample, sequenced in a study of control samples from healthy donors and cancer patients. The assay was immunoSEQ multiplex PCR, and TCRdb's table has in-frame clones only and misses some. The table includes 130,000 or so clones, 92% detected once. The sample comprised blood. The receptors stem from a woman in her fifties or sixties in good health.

DNA for the CDR3: TGCAGTGCTAGTAACGTAGCCAGCGAGCAGTACTTC. Its translation: CSASNVASEQYF. V usage is TRBV20-1 and J usage is TRBJ2-7; D is undetermined. This CDR3 spans 12 amino acids. The V gene lost 3 bases and the J gene lost 6 bases, with 12 bases spanning the gap. CDR1 and CDR2 (germline): DFQATT, SNEGSKA (reference sequence).

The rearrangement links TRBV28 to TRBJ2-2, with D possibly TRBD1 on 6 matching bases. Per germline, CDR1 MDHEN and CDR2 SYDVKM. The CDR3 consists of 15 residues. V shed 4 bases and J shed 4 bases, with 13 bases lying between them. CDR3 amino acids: CASSSRQGGTGELFF. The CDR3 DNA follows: TGTGCCAGCAGTTCGCGTCAAGGGGGCACCGGGGAGCTGTTTTTT.

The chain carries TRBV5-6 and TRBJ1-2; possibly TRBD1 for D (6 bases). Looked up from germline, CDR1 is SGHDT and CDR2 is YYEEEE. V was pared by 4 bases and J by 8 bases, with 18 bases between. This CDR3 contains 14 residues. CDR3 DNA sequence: TGTGCCAGCAGCCTCTTTGGGGGCCAAGGGGGCTACACCTTC. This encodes CASSLFGGQGGYTF.

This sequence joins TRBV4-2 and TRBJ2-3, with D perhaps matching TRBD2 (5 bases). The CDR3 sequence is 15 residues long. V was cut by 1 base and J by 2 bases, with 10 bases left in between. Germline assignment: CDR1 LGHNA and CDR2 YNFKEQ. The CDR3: CASSQGTSLTDTQYF. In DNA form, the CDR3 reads TGTGCCAGCAGCCAAGGGACTTCACTCACAGATACGCAGTATTTT.

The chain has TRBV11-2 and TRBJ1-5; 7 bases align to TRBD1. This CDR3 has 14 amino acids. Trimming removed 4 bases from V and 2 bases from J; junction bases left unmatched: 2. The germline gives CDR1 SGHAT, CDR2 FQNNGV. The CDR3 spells CASSSTGGNQPQHF. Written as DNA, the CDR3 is TGTGCCAGCAGCTCCACAGGGGGCAATCAGCCCCAGCATTTT.